The text below deals with one T cell receptor (beta chain). The repertoire was sequenced with immunoSEQ multiplex PCR; TCRdb's copy has only in-frame clones and lacks some. The sample lists approximately 250,000 clones; roughly 88% were seen once. V gave up 3 bases and J gave up 3 bases, with 4 bases separating them. This CDR3 is built from 12 residues. CDR1 is PRHDT and CDR2 is FYEKMQ in the germline V gene (reference sequence). This record belongs to a study of blood T cell repertoires in COVID-19. Sequenced material: PBMCs or T cells enriched from blood (not recorded which). The source of this sequence is a woman aged 25 to 39 who had recovered from COVID-19. The chain combines TRBV13 with TRBJ2-3; no firm D call. In DNA, the CDR3 is TGTGCCAGCAGCTTCGGGACAGATACGCAGTATTTT. Its translation is CASSFGTDTQYF.